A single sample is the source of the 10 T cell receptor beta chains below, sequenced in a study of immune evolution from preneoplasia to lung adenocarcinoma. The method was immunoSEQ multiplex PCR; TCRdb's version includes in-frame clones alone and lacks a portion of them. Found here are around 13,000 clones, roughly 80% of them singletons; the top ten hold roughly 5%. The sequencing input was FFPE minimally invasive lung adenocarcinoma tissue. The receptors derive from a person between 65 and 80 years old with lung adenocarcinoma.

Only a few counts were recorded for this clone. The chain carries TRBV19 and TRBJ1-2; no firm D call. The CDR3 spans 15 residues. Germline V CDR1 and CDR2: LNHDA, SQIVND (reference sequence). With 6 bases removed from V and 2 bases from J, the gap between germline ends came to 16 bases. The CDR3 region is CASRLGRILNYGYTF. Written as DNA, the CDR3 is TGTGCCAGTAGGCTTGGACGGATCCTAAACTATGGCTACACCTTC.

CDR3 amino acids: CATSRDPRGETQYF. CDR3 sequence (DNA): TGTGCCACAAGCCGGGACCCCCGGGGGGAGACCCAGTACTTC. The chain uses TRBV10-3 and TRBJ2-5, with D perhaps matching TRBD2 (6 bases). Per germline, CDR1 ENHRY and CDR2 SYGVKD. V shed 10 bases and J shed 5 bases, with 20 bases lying between them. This CDR3 is built from 14 residues.

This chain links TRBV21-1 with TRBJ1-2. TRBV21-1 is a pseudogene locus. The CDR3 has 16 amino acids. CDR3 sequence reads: CASSGFKAEENYGYTF. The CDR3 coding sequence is TGTGCCAGCAGCGGGTTTAAGGCAGAGGAGAACTATGGCTACACCTTC.

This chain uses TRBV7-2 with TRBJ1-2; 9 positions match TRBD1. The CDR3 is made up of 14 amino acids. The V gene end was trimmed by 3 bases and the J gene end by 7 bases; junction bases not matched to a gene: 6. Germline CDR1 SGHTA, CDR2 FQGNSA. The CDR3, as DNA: TGTGCCAGCAGCTTCGTCCACAGGGGGCCTGGCTACACCTTC. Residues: CASSFVHRGPGYTF.

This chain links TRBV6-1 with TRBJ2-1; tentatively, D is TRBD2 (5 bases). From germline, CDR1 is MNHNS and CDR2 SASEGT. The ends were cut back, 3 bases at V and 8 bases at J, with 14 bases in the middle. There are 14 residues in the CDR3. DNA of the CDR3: TGTGCCAGCAGTGATGGCCCCGGGGTTCATGAGCAGTTCTTC. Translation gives CASSDGPGVHEQFF.

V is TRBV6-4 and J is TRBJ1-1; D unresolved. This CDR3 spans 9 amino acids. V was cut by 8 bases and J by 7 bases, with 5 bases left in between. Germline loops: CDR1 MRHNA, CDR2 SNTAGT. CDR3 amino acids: CASGIEAFF. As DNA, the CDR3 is TGTGCCAGCGGAATTGAAGCTTTCTTT.

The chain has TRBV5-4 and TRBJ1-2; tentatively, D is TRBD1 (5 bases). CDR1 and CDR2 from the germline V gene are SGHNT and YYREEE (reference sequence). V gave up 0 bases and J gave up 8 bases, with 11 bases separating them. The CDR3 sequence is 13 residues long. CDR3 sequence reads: CASSLEGVDGYTF. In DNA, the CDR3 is TGTGCCAGCAGCTTGGAAGGGGTGGACGGCTACACCTTC.

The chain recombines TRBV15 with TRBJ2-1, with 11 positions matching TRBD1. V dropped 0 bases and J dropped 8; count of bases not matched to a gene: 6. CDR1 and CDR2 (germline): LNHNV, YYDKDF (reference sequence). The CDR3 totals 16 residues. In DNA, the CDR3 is TGTGCCACCAGCAGAGAGGGACAGGGGGTTAGGGATGAGCAGTTCTTC. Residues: CATSREGQGVRDEQFF.

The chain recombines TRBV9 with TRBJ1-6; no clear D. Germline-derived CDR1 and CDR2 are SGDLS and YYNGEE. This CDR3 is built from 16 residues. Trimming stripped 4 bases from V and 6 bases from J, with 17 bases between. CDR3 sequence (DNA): TGTGCCAGCAGCCGGGAAATATGGACGGGTAATTCACCCCTCCACTTT. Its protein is CASSREIWTGNSPLHF.

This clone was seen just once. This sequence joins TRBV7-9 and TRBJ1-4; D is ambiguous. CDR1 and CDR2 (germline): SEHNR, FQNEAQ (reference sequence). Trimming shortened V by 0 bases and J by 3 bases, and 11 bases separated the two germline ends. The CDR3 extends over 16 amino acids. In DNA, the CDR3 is TGTGCCAGCAGCTTAGCGGTCGGGGTGGCTAATGAAAAACTGTTTTTT. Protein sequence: CASSLAVGVANEKLFF. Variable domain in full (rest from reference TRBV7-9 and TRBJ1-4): DTGVSQNPRHKITKRGQNVTFRCDPISEHNRLYWYRQTLGQGPEFLTYFQNEAQLEKSRLLSDRFSAERPKGSFSTLEIQRTEQGDSAMYLCASSLAVGVANEKLFFGSGTQLSVL.